The present T cell receptor (beta chain) was sequenced within a study of shared clonotypes between healthy human individuals. HIV-negative, healthy adults without recent acute infections or vaccinations were the donors. The germline CDR1 and CDR2 sequences are SNHLY and FYNNEI. The CDR3 is 13 amino acids. Trimming left V 2 bases short and J 4 bases short, with 8 bases between. Generated by immunoSEQ multiplex PCR, the TCRdb table keeps only in-frame clones and is missing some. The data show around 980,000 clones, approximately 80% seen once. V is TRBV2 and J is TRBJ1-2; a weak D match, TRBD1 (6 bases). Sequenced sample: memory CD4+ T cells from PBMCs. As to subset: CD45RA-negative fraction. The clonotype was recovered from a young man in good health. Some clones in this sample may be carry-over from other donors' samples. The CDR3 sequence: CASSEQGLYGYTF. The DNA of the CDR3 is TGTGCCAGCAGTGAACAGGGGCTCTATGGCTACACCTTC.